These 20 T cell receptor beta chains were sequenced from one sample in a study of regulatory T cells in long-lasting Graves disease. Researchers made TCR beta libraries by using iRepertoire HTBI primers and running Arm-PCR on CDR3 regions. TCRdb fed the multiplex PCR reads into MiXCR, producing one record per CDR3 protein. The table has 400,000 to 500,000 distinct CDR3 sequences, about 16% seen once. Indicated time point: newly diagnosed GD, antithyroid drugs for less than 3 months. From PBMCs, RNA was extracted and then used to make the TCR library. The same sample was also used in a study of T cells in Graves' hyperthyroidism and ophthalmopathy.

This sample comprised peripheral blood mononuclear cells (PBMCs), obtained at new diagnosis, from a patient treated with antithyroid drugs. The receptors were gathered from a woman in her thirties with Graves disease.

The rearrangement links TRBV9 to TRBJ2-3; TRBD1 is a possible D gene (7 bases). The CDR3 runs to 15 residues. The V end was cut by 0 bases, the J end by 6 bases, with 14 bases between. The germline CDR1 and CDR2 sequences are SGDLS and YYNGEE. CDR3 region: CASSVGGQGGDTQYF. CDR3 nucleotide sequence: TGTGCCAGCAGCGTAGGTGGTCAGGGGGGCGATACGCAGTATTTT.

This chain connects TRBV6-1 to TRBJ2-1, with 12 bases fitting TRBD2. The ends lost 4 bases at V and 2 bases at J; junction bases unmatched: 3. The CDR3 consists of 16 residues. CDR1 and CDR2 (germline): MNHNS, SASEGT. The chain's CDR3 is CASSATSGGTYNEQFF. The DNA of the CDR3 is TGTGCCAGCAGTGCCACTAGCGGGGGGACCTACAATGAGCAGTTCTTC.

In this sample, this clonotype turned up many times. V is TRBV11-2 and J is TRBJ2-5; a possible D gene is TRBD2 (5 bases). This CDR3 is 14 amino acids long. V lost 0 bases and J lost 8, with 13 bases in between. The germline V gene encodes CDR1 SGHAT and CDR2 FQNNGV. The CDR3 nucleotides read TGTGCCAGCAGCTTAGATCGCCGCGGGCAAACCCAGTACTTC. It translates to CASSLDRRGQTQYF.

This clonotype was seen ten or more times. The chain joins TRBV4-1 to TRBJ2-3; 9 nucleotides agree with TRBD2. CDR1 is MGHRA, CDR2 YSYEKL, per germline. V was pared by 1 base and J by 4 bases, with 3 bases of the junction left unmatched. The CDR3 has 15 amino acids. The CDR3 reads CASSQVAGVADTQYF. The CDR3, as DNA: TGCGCCAGCAGCCAAGTAGCGGGAGTAGCAGATACGCAGTATTTT.

This clonotype occurred many times. The chain has TRBV6-1 and TRBJ2-1, with 12 bases that match TRBD2. J lost 7 bases, V lost 6 bases, and 7 bases had no gene match. CDR3 length: 15 amino acids. Germline V CDR1 and CDR2: MNHNS, SASEGT. CDR3: CASRVTSGSRNEQFF. CDR3 in DNA: TGTGCCAGCAGAGTGACTAGCGGGAGTCGAAATGAGCAGTTCTTC.

This clonotype was observed many times. The chain combines TRBV2 with TRBJ2-7; 8 bases are a match to TRBD2. Germline values: CDR1 SNHLY, CDR2 FYNNEI. Unmatched junction bases numbered 8, after V lost 6 bases and J lost 7 bases. The CDR3 has 13 amino acids. DNA for the CDR3: TGTGCCAGCAGGACCTCGGGAGGGCGGGAGCAGTACTTC. Translated: CASRTSGGREQYF.

The V call is TRBV24-1, the J call TRBJ2-2; 8 bases fit TRBD1. Losses at the gene ends were 5 bases for V and 0 bases for J; bases not matched to a gene: 4. CDR1 is KGHDR and CDR2 is SFDVKD in the germline V gene. This CDR3 spans 16 amino acids. CDR3 DNA: TGTGCCACCAGTGGTCCGGGACAGGCGAACACCGGGGAGCTGTTTTTT. Translating gives CATSGPGQANTGELFF.

This clonotype came up many times. The chain couples TRBV28 to TRBJ1-5; D is uncertain. CDR1 and CDR2 (germline): MDHEN, SYDVKM. V was pared by 6 bases and J by 0 bases, with 9 bases between. The CDR3 has 14 residues. The CDR3 DNA sequence: TGTGCCAGCAGGATGGTTTATAGCAATCAGCCCCAGCATTTT. It encodes CASRMVYSNQPQHF.

This clonotype showed up many times. V gene TRBV2 combines with J gene TRBJ2-1, with TRBD2 matching 11 bases. The V gene's germline CDR1 is SNHLY and CDR2 FYNNEI. The CDR3 length is 16 residues. V trimming: 4 bases; J trimming: 7 bases; junction bases outside the gene matches: 9. The CDR3 bases are TGTGCCAGCAGTGCCTCGATGGCTAGCGGGAGGAATGAGCAGTTCTTC. Protein sequence: CASSASMASGRNEQFF.

The sample holds many counts of this clonotype. The chain couples TRBV11-3 to TRBJ2-7; no clear D. There are 13 residues in the CDR3. The V end was cut by 1 base, the J end by 4 bases, with 8 bases between. Germline CDR1 reads SGHNT; CDR2 reads YENEEA. CDR3 protein: CASSLARNYEQYF. For the CDR3, the DNA is TGTGCCAGCAGCTTAGCACGGAATTACGAGCAGTACTTC.

This chain joins TRBV20-1 and TRBJ2-2, with 7 bases matching TRBD1. The CDR3 sequence is 15 residues long. CDR1 is DFQATT, CDR2 SNEGSKA, per germline (reference sequence). The J segment lost 6 bases and the V segment lost 0 bases, leaving 7 bases of the junction unmatched. CDR3 nucleotide sequence: TGCAGTGCTAGAGAGCCCGGGACAGCGGCCGGGGAGCTGTTTTTT. Its protein is CSAREPGTAAGELFF.

This clonotype occurred many times. CDR3 region: CASSSTRGTGGEQYF. In nucleotides, the CDR3 is TGCGCCAGCAGCTCTACCCGCGGGACAGGGGGCGAGCAGTACTTC. This chain links TRBV5-1 with TRBJ2-7, with TRBD1 identical over 11 bases. Germline V gene sequence: CDR1 SGHRS, CDR2 YFSETQ. The CDR3 has 15 amino acids. V gave up 3 bases and J gave up 6 bases; unmatched junction bases: 8.

CDR3 loop: CASSRLLAKETQYF. In nucleotides, the CDR3 is TGTGCCAGCAGCCGATTGCTAGCGAAAGAGACCCAGTACTTC. This rearrangement joins TRBV2 to TRBJ2-5; D is perhaps TRBD2 (6 bases). Trimming pared 6 bases from V and 3 bases from J, leaving 14 bases between. This CDR3 is 14 amino acids long. Per germline, CDR1 SNHLY and CDR2 FYNNEI. Variable domain in full (rest from reference TRBV2 and TRBJ2-5): EPEVTQTPSHQVTQMGQEVILRCVPISNHLYFYWYRQILGQKVEFLVSFYNNEISEKSEIFDDQFSVERPDGSNFTLKIRSTKLEDSAMYFCASSRLLAKETQYFGPGTRLLVL.

The rearrangement links TRBV12-3 or TRBV12-4 to TRBJ2-3, with 14 nucleotides matching TRBD2. There are 17 residues in the CDR3. With V trimmed by 7 bases and J by 3 bases, 9 bases remained unmatched. The CDR3 sequence is CASIPTSGRGVTDTQYF. The CDR3, as DNA: TGTGCCAGCATCCCGACTAGCGGGAGGGGGGTAACAGATACGCAGTATTTT.

This clonotype was recorded many times. V gene TRBV12-3 or TRBV12-4 combines with J gene TRBJ2-1, with a weak D call TRBD2 (6 bases). V lost 6 bases to trimming and J lost 13 bases, with 19 bases between them. The CDR3 has 13 amino acids. DNA for the CDR3: TGTGCCAGCAGCCCTACTAGCACCGACTCACAGTTCTTC. This sequence encodes CASSPTSTDSQFF.

The chain employs TRBV5-4 and TRBJ2-1, with D unresolved. The CDR3 length is 15 residues. The V end was cut by 0 bases, the J end by 0 bases, with 7 bases between. The V gene's germline CDR1 is SGHNT and CDR2 YYREEE (reference sequence). The CDR3 DNA follows: TGTGCCAGCAGCTTGGTGATTAGCTCCTACAATGAGCAGTTCTTC. Protein sequence: CASSLVISSYNEQFF.

This clonotype occurred a few times. CDR3 amino acids: CASSLGDPPTTDTQYF. CDR3 coding DNA: TGTGCCAGCAGCTTGGGTGACCCCCCCACGACAGATACGCAGTATTTT. The rearrangement links TRBV5-6 to TRBJ2-3; D is unresolved. Germline CDR1 reads SGHDT; CDR2 reads YYEEEE. This CDR3 comprises 16 residues. V lost 0 bases, J lost 3 bases, and 14 bases lay in between. Complete variable domain (other parts from reference TRBV5-6 and TRBJ2-3): DAGVTQSPTHLIKTRGQQVTLRCSPKSGHDTVSWYQQALGQGPQFIFQYYEEEERQRGNFPDRFSGHQFPNYSSELNVNALLLGDSALYLCASSLGDPPTTDTQYFGPGTRLTVL.

This clonotype was detected only a few times. The rearrangement uses TRBV20-1 and TRBJ2-2, with a tentative D call TRBD2 (5 bases). The CDR3 is 14 residues long. Germline CDR1 and CDR2: DFQATT and SNEGSKA (reference sequence). V was trimmed by 5 bases and J by 1 base, leaving 11 bases between them. CDR3 sequence (DNA): TGCAGTGCTGAGGGAGTCGAGAACACCGGGGAGCTGTTTTTT. Protein: CSAEGVENTGELFF.

This clonotype showed up many times. The chain couples TRBV12-5 to TRBJ1-5; 7 positions agree with TRBD1. Trimming removed 2 bases from V and 5 bases from J; junction bases left unmatched: 6. Germline loops: CDR1 LGHNT, CDR2 FRNRAP. The CDR3 length is 15 residues. CDR3 sequence reads: CASGLIAGGDQPQHF. For the CDR3, the DNA is TGTGCTAGTGGTTTGATAGCAGGGGGAGATCAGCCCCAGCATTTT.

This clonotype was found many times. This chain connects TRBV20-1 to TRBJ2-3, with D unresolved. Germline V gives CDR1 DFQATT, CDR2 SNEGSKA (reference sequence). V was clipped by 0 bases and J by 0 bases, with 13 bases between them. This CDR3 comprises 16 residues. The CDR3 DNA reads as TGCAGTGCTAGAGATTCGAGACTCCCTAGCACAGATACGCAGTATTTT. Its translation is CSARDSRLPSTDTQYF.